Here is one T cell receptor beta chain with its context. This record belongs to a study of blood T cell repertoires in COVID-19. The overall study: Symptom resolution, clearance, or two negative PCRs marked the recovered donors of Cohort 3. In each case, the material was cDNA or gDNA derived from T cells, B-cell-depleted T cells, or PBMCs.

V lost 6 bases and J 1 base, leaving 13 bases between the germline ends. The germline V gene encodes CDR1 SEHNR and CDR2 FQNEAQ (reference sequence). The CDR3 is 14 amino acids. Original analysis: Estimation of nucleated cell counts was performed using reference gene primer amplification. Here immunoSEQ multiplex PCR was the method, and the copy in TCRdb shows in-frame clones only, minus some. That table is the source of V, J and clone size, and D and trimming were worked out from the DNA. In the table there are about 360,000 clones, approximately 89% of which are singletons. The TCR comes from a man aged 35 to 55 in a cohort exposed to, infected with or recovered from COVID-19 (not recorded which). The sequenced material came from PBMCs or T cells enriched from blood (not recorded which). V usage is TRBV7-9 and J usage is TRBJ2-7; no definite D call. CDR3 nucleotides: TGTGCCAGCAGTCAAATGAGTGCTTCCTACGAGCAGTACTTC. Its protein is CASSQMSASYEQYF.